This TCR beta chain appears in the sequencing data of a study of blood T cell repertoires in COVID-19. Trimming took 2 bases from V and 2 from J; bases not matched to a gene: 3. CDR3 length: 15 amino acids. The germline V gene encodes CDR1 MNHEY and CDR2 SMNVEV (reference sequence). Profiled with immunoSEQ multiplex PCR; TCRdb holds only in-frame clones, not every one. The data hold 63,000 or so clones, with 82% observed a single time. The clonotype comes from an elderly man with active COVID-19. The chain joins TRBV27 to TRBJ1-5; 7 bases are shared with TRBD1. Sequenced material: peripheral blood. CDR3 residues: CASSLRQGGNQPQHF. The DNA of the CDR3 is TGTGCCAGCAGTTTAAGACAGGGCGGCAATCAGCCCCAGCATTTT.